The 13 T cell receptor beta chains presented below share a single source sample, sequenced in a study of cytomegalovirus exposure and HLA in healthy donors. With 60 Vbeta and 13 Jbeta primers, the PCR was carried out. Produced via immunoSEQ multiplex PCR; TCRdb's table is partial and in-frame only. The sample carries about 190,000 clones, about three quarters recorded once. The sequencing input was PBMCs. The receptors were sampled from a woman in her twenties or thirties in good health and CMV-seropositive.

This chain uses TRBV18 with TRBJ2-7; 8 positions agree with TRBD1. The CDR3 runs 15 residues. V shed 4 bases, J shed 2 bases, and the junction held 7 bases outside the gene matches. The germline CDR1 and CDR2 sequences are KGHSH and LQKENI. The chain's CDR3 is CASSQRTGTPYEQYF. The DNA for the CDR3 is TGTGCCAGCTCACAACGGACAGGGACCCCCTACGAGCAGTACTTC. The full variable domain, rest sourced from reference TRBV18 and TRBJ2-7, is NAGVMQNPRHLVRRRGQEARLRCSPMKGHSHVYWYRQLPEEGLKFMVYLQKENIIDESGMPKERFSAEFPKEGPSILRIQQVVRGDSAAYFCASSQRTGTPYEQYFGPGTRLTVT.

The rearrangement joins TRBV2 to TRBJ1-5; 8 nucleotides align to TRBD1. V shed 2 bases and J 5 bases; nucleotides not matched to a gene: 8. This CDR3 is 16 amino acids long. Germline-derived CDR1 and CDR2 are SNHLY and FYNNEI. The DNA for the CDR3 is TGTGCCAGCAGTGAAAGTAACAGGGGGATGCATCAGCCCCAGCATTTT. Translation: CASSESNRGMHQPQHF. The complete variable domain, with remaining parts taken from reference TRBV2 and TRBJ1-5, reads EPEVTQTPSHQVTQMGQEVILRCVPISNHLYFYWYRQILGQKVEFLVSFYNNEISEKSEIFDDQFSVERPDGSNFTLKIRSTKLEDSAMYFCASSESNRGMHQPQHFGDGTRLSIL.

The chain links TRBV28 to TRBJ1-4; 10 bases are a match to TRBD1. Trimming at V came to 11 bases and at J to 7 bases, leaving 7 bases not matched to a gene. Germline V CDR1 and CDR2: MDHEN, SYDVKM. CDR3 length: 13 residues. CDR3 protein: CAGSDRGVEKLFF. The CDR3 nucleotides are TGTGCCGGGTCGGACAGGGGGGTTGAAAAACTGTTTTTT.

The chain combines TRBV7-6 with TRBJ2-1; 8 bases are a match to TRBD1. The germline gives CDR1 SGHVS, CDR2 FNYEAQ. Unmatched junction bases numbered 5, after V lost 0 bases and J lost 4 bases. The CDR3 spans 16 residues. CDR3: CASSLAMGQEYNEQFF. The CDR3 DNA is TGTGCCAGCAGCTTAGCGATGGGACAGGAGTACAATGAGCAGTTCTTC.

The CDR3 spells CASSSNTYGYTF. The DNA for the CDR3 is TGTGCCAGCAGCTCCAACACATATGGCTACACCTTC. V and J are TRBV7-2 and TRBJ1-2; no reliable D call. This CDR3 has 12 amino acids. The germline V gene encodes CDR1 SGHTA and CDR2 FQGNSA. V was cut by 4 bases and J by 5 bases, with 8 bases left in between.

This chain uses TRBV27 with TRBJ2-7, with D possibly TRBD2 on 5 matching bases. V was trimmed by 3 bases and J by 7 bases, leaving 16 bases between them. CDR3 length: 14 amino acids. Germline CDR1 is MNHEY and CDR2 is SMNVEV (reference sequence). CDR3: CASSFGRTSGEQYF. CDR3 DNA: TGTGCCAGCAGTTTTGGACGGACCTCGGGGGAGCAGTACTTC.

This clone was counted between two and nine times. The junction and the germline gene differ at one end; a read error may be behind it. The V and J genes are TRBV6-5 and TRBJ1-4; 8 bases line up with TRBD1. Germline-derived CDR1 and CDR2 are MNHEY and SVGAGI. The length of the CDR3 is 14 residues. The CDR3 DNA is TGTGCCAGCAAACCTGGACAGGGACATCAAAAGCTGTTTTTT. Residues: CASKPGQGHQKLFF.

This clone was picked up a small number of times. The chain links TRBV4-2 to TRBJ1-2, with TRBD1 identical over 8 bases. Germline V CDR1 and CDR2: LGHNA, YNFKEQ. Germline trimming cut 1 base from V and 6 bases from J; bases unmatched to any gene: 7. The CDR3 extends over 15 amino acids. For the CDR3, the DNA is TGTGCCAGCAGCCAAGCACCGGACAGGGCTGATGGCTACACCTTC. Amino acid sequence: CASSQAPDRADGYTF.

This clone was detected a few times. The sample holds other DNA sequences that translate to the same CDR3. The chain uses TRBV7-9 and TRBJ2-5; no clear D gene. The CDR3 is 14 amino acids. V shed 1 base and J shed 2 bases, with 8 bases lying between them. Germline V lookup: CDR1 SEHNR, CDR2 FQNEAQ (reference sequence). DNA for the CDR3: TGTGCCAGCAGCTTAGGGCAAAGTCAAGAGACCCAGTACTTC. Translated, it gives CASSLGQSQETQYF.

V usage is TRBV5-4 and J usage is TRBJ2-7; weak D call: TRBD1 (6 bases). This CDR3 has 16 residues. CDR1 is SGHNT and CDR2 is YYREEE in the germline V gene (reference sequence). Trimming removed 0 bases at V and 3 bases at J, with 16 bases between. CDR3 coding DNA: TGTGCCAGCAGCTTGGGAACAGGGAGAGAGGTCTACGAGCAGTACTTC. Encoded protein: CASSLGTGREVYEQYF.

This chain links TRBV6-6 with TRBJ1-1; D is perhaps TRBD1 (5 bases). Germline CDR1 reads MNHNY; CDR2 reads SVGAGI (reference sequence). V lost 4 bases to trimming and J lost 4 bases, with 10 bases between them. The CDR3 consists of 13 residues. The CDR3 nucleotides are TGTGCCAGCAGTTCCGCTAGGGGCACTGAAGCTTTCTTT. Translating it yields CASSSARGTEAFF.

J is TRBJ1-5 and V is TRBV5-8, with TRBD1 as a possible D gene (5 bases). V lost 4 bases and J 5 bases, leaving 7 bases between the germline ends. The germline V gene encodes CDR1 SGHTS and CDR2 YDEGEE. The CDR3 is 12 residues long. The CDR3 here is CASSRGYQPQHF. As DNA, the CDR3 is TGTGCCAGCAGCAGGGGATATCAGCCCCAGCATTTT.

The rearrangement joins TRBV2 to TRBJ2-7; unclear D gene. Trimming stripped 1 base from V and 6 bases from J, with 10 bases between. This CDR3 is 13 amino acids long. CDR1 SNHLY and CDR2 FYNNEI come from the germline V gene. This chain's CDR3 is CASSEGVSREQYF. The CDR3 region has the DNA TGTGCCAGCAGTGAAGGCGTGAGCCGCGAGCAGTACTTC.